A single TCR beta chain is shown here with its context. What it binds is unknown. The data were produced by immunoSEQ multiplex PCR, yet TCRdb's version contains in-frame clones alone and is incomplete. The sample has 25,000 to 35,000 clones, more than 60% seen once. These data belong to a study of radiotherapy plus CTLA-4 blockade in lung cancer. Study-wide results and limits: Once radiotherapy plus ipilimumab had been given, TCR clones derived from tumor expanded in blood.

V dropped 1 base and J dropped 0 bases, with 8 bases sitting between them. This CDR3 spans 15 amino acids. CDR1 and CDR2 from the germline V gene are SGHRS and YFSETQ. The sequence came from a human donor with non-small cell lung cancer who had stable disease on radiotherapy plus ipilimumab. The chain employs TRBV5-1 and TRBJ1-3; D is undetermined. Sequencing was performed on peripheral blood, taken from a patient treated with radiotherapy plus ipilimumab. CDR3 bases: TGCGCCAGCAGCTTGTCTACAAACTCTGGAAACACCATATATTTT. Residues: CASSLSTNSGNTIYF.